The TCR beta chain under discussion was sequenced for a study of cytomegalovirus exposure and HLA in healthy donors. General study results and limits: Later work found most CMV-associated TCR beta chains apparently HLA-restricted. Presence/absence analyses assumed roughly uniform sequencing depth across donors.

Notes on this clone: Its antigen remains unknown.

Primers for the PCR totalled 60 Vbeta and 13 Jbeta. Clones were read by immunoSEQ multiplex PCR, and TCRdb kept only the in-frame ones, dropping some. Its table records about 200,000 clones. CDR3 size: 12 residues. CDR1 and CDR2 (germline): SEHNR, FQNEAQ (reference sequence). Unmatched junction bases numbered 5, after V lost 10 bases and J lost 3 bases. The source material was PBMCs. The sequence was obtained from a boy between 10 and 17 years old in good health and CMV-seronegative. The rearrangement uses TRBV7-9 and TRBJ2-7; 8 nucleotides match TRBD1. The DNA of the CDR3 is TGTGCCACCCAAACAGGGGGCTACGAGCAGTACTTC. Its protein is CATQTGGYEQYF.